A few counts support the clone carrying this TCR beta chain. Construction of the TCR beta libraries employed iRepertoire HTBI primers in conjunction with Arm-PCR of CDR3 regions. Each CDR3 protein gets one entry after TCRdb re-called the multiplex PCR reads with MiXCR. The sample contains more than 350,000 distinct CDR3 sequences, under 25% of which appear only once. The entry originates in a study of regulatory T cells in long-lasting Graves disease. Across the whole study: Persistence in Graves' disease required over 5 years of antithyroid drugs plus positive TSH receptor antibodies.

Noted time point: persistent/refractory GD, antithyroid drugs over 5 years with positive TRAb. PBMC-extracted RNA yielded the TCR library. The junction had 7 bases not matched to a gene; V was cut back by 4 bases and J by 7 bases. In germline, CDR1 is SGHRS, CDR2 YFSETQ. The CDR3 is 13 amino acids. The V gene is TRBV5-1, the J gene TRBJ1-2, with 7 bases fitting TRBD1. This specimen was peripheral blood mononuclear cells (PBMCs), taken when the disease was refractory, from a patient treated with antithyroid drugs. This TCR was sampled from a female donor with Graves disease. DNA of the CDR3: TGCGCCAGCAGCAGGGACAGAATGTCTGGCTACACCTTC. It translates to CASSRDRMSGYTF.